The TCR beta chain under discussion was sequenced for a study of T cells expressing NK-cell markers. TCRdb reprocessed the 5' RACE reads, keeping one entry per CDR3 protein, no DNA. The listing contains about 260,000 distinct CDR3 sequences. This CDR3 region has 17 residues. The clonotype was recovered from a man younger than 35 in good health. The sample consisted of blood T cells: a sorted CD56 or NKG2C T cell subset, CD4+ or CD8+ T cells, or bulk PBMC T cells (not recorded which). V and J are TRBV12-3 or TRBV12-4 and TRBJ2-2; TCRdb's D gene call, TRBD2, goes unchecked for lack of DNA. CDR3 sequence: CASSPEVAGGRTGELFF.